This T cell receptor beta chain appears in the sequencing data of a study of blood T cell repertoires in COVID-19. Study as a whole: Sources were T cells, B-cell-depleted T cells, or PBMCs; the material itself was cDNA or gDNA.

The germline CDR1 and CDR2 sequences are ENHRY and SYGVKD. The CDR3 is 16 residues long. V trimming: 3 bases; J trimming: 1 base; junction bases outside the gene matches: 8. Profiled with immunoSEQ multiplex PCR; TCRdb holds only in-frame clones, not every one. This sample has roughly 180,000 clones, with 84% found just once. The chain combines TRBV10-3 with TRBJ2-5; 7 nucleotides line up with TRBD1. The receptor was isolated from a man in his forties or fifties who had recovered from COVID-19. Source material: peripheral blood. The CDR3 DNA follows: TGTGCCATCAGTGATTTAGGGACAGTACTCCAAGAGACCCAGTACTTC. Encoded protein: CAISDLGTVLQETQYF.